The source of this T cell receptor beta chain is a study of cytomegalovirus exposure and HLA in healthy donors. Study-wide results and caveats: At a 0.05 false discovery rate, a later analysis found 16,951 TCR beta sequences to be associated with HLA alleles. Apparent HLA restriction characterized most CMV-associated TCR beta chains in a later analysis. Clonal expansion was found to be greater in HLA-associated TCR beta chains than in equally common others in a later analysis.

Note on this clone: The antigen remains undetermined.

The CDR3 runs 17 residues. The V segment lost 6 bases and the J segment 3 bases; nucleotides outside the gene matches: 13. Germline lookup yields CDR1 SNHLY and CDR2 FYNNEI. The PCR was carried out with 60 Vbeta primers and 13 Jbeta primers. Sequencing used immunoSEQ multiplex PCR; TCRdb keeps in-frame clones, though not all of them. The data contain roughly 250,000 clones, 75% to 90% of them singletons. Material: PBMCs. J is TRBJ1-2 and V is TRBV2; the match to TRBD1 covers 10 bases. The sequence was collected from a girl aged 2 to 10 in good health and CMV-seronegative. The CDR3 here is CASRAPGQGWQDYGYTF. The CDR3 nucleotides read TGTGCCAGCAGGGCTCCGGGACAGGGGTGGCAGGACTATGGCTACACCTTC.